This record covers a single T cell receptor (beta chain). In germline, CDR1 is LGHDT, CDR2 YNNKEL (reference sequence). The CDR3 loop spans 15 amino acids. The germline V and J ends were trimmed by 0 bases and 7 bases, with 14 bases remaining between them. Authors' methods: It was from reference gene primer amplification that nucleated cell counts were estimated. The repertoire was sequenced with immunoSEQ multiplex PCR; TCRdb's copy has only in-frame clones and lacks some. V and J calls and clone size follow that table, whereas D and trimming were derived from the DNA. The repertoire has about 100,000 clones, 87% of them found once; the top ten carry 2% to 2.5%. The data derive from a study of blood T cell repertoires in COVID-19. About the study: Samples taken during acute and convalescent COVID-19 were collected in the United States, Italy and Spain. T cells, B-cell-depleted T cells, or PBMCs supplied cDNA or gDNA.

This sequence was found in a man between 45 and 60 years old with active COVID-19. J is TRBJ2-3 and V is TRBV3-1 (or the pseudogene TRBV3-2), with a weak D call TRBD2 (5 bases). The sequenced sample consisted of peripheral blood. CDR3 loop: CASSQEEWKRNTQYF. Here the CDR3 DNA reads TGTGCCAGCAGCCAAGAAGAGTGGAAGCGGAATACGCAGTATTTT.